The entry that follows covers one T cell receptor beta chain sequence. The data stem from a study of control samples from healthy donors and cancer patients. The CDR3 runs 16 residues. Trimming removed 2 bases from V and 5 bases from J; junction bases left unmatched: 6. Germline assignment: CDR1 MNHEY and CDR2 SMNVEV (reference sequence). Repertoires were generated with immunoSEQ multiplex PCR, while TCRdb's copy carries only in-frame clones and drops some. The sample contains about 120,000 clones, around nine tenths of which appear only once. The gene calls are TRBV27 and TRBJ1-6; 7 bases are a match to TRBD1. Specimen: blood. This sequence originates from a man aged 25 to 45 in good health. The CDR3 here is CASSLPPQGNNSPLHF. The DNA of the CDR3 is TGTGCCAGCAGTTTACCGCCACAGGGGAATAATTCACCCCTCCACTTT.